Each of the 18 T cell receptor beta chains below was sequenced from the same sample in a study of blood T cell repertoires in COVID-19. Generated by immunoSEQ multiplex PCR, the TCRdb table keeps only in-frame clones and is missing some. The sample contains around 85,000 clones, 85% to 90% of which appear only once. Sequences were obtained from PBMCs or T cells enriched from blood (not recorded which). The receptors here all came from a woman aged 45-59 years with acute COVID-19.

The chain is built from TRBV19 and TRBJ2-7; 9 nucleotides line up with TRBD1. With V trimmed by 7 bases and J by 0 bases, 4 bases remained unmatched. The CDR3 is made up of 14 amino acids. Germline CDR1 and CDR2: LNHDA and SQIVND (reference sequence). The CDR3 nucleotides are TGTGCCAGTACCCAGACAGGGGGCTCCTACGAGCAGTACTTC. Translated, it gives CASTQTGGSYEQYF.

This chain links TRBV11-3 with TRBJ1-1; the match to TRBD1 covers 10 bases. Germline trimming cut 5 bases from V and 7 bases from J; bases unmatched to any gene: 10. This CDR3 comprises 15 residues. Per the germline V gene, CDR1 is SGHNT and CDR2 is YENEEA. Here the CDR3 DNA reads TGTGCCAGCAGCCACAGACAGGGGGCAGGGGATGAAGCTTTCTTT. The encoded protein is CASSHRQGAGDEAFF.

This clone has a handful of counts. This rearrangement joins TRBV5-1 to TRBJ2-5; D possibly corresponds to TRBD2 (7 bases). The CDR3 has 17 amino acids. Trimming removed 0 bases from V and 1 base from J, with 16 bases in between. Germline CDR1 SGHRS, CDR2 YFSETQ. The CDR3 coding sequence is TGCGCCAGCAGCTTGGAACGGGGGGCAGCGCCCCAAGAGACCCAGTACTTC. It translates to CASSLERGAAPQETQYF.

The chain couples TRBV11-2 to TRBJ1-4, with D maybe TRBD1 (5 bases). CDR3 length: 13 residues. The V gene lost 6 bases and the J gene lost 5 bases, with 10 bases spanning the gap. Germline lookup yields CDR1 SGHAT and CDR2 FQNNGV. The CDR3 here is CASSYRGNEKLFF. The CDR3 bases are TGTGCCAGCAGTTATAGGGGAAATGAAAAACTGTTTTTT.

The J gene is TRBJ1-5, the V gene TRBV2; TRBD1 agrees at 8 bases. The CDR3 has 16 residues. Trimming removed 7 bases from V and 2 bases from J; junction bases left unmatched: 10. Germline loops: CDR1 SNHLY, CDR2 FYNNEI. This chain's CDR3 is CASNPGEDRGNQPQHF. Here the CDR3 DNA reads TGTGCCAGCAACCCTGGGGAGGACAGGGGCAATCAGCCCCAGCATTTT.

The rearrangement links TRBV11-2 to TRBJ1-5, with a tentative D call TRBD1 (5 bases). Germline CDR1 and CDR2: SGHAT and FQNNGV. Trimming took 1 base from V and 0 from J, leaving 7 bases between them. This CDR3 spans 15 amino acids. CDR3 sequence reads: CASSLGTNSNQPQHF. DNA for the CDR3: TGTGCCAGCAGCTTAGGGACAAATAGCAATCAGCCCCAGCATTTT.

The V and J genes are TRBV28 and TRBJ1-2; D ambiguous. The CDR3 extends over 14 amino acids. In germline, CDR1 is MDHEN, CDR2 SYDVKM. V was shortened by 2 bases and J by 3 bases, with 10 bases between the two germline ends. The DNA of the CDR3 is TGTGCCAGCAGTTTAGTACAGCAGGACTATGGCTACACCTTC. Residues: CASSLVQQDYGYTF.

The rearrangement links TRBV16 to TRBJ1-2; D is perhaps TRBD1 (6 bases). Germline V gene lookup returns CDR1 KGHSY and CDR2 FQNENV. Trimming removed 3 bases from V and 1 base from J, with 6 bases in between. The CDR3 consists of 13 residues. CDR3 residues: CASSQDSNYGYTF. DNA of the CDR3: TGTGCCAGCAGCCAGGACAGTAACTATGGCTACACCTTC.

Notes on this clone: Other DNA sequences in the sample encode the same CDR3. The chain recombines TRBV20-1 with TRBJ2-1; 10 nucleotides match TRBD2. V dropped 3 bases and J dropped 3; count of bases not matched to a gene: 2. This CDR3 has 14 amino acids. Germline values: CDR1 DFQATT, CDR2 SNEGSKA (reference sequence). The CDR3 nucleotides read TGCAGTGCTAGTAGGACTAGCGGCTACAATGAGCAGTTCTTC. It yields the protein CSASRTSGYNEQFF.

The chain combines TRBV19 with TRBJ1-5; D not resolved. Looked up from germline, CDR1 is LNHDA and CDR2 is SQIVND (reference sequence). The CDR3 covers 13 residues. Trimming removed 3 bases from V and 8 bases from J, with 11 bases in between. CDR3 region: CASSMSGSEPQHF. Written as DNA, the CDR3 is TGTGCCAGTAGTATGTCAGGCTCAGAGCCCCAGCATTTT. The full variable domain, completed using reference TRBV19 and TRBJ1-5, is DGGITQSPKYLFRKEGQNVTLSCEQNLNHDAMYWYRQDPGQGLRLIYYSQIVNDFQKGDIAEGYSVSREKKESFPLTVTSAQKNPTAFYLCASSMSGSEPQHFGDGTRLSIL.

The genes are TRBV11-2 and TRBJ1-3; no reliable D call. The CDR3 covers 17 residues. Between the trimmed V and J ends, which lost 2 bases and 2 bases, there was a span of 16 bases. CDR1 and CDR2 (germline): SGHAT, FQNNGV. The CDR3 bases are TGTGCCAGCAGCTTAAGCCCGTTACCGAAAGCTGGAAACACCATATATTTT. Translating it yields CASSLSPLPKAGNTIYF.

This clone is a singleton in its sample. The chain carries TRBV20-1 and TRBJ2-1; D is unresolved. V lost 3 bases and J lost 0, with 15 bases in between. The CDR3 contains 16 residues. Germline V gives CDR1 DFQATT, CDR2 SNEGSKA (reference sequence). The CDR3 protein is CSASTLTASSYNEQFF. The CDR3 DNA sequence: TGCAGTGCTAGTACGCTCACCGCGAGCTCCTACAATGAGCAGTTCTTC.

The chain employs TRBV24-1 and TRBJ1-3, with D possibly being TRBD1 (6 bases). Looked up from germline, CDR1 is KGHDR and CDR2 is SFDVKD. V lost 5 bases and J lost 2, with 27 bases in between. The CDR3 runs to 20 residues. CDR3 amino acids: CATSGLRDIGRSSPGNTIYF. The DNA of the CDR3 is TGTGCCACCAGTGGCCTCCGGGACATTGGAAGGAGCTCTCCTGGAAACACCATATATTTT.

The chain employs TRBV7-9 and TRBJ1-3; the match to TRBD1 covers 8 bases. The CDR3 has 16 amino acids. From germline, CDR1 is SEHNR and CDR2 FQNEAQ (reference sequence). After removal of 2 bases from V and 1 base from J, the junction contained 4 bases not matched to a gene. The CDR3 nucleotides are TGTGCCAGCAGCTTACCAGGGGGCGCTTCTGGAAACACCATATATTTT. Its protein product is CASSLPGGASGNTIYF.

J is TRBJ2-7 and V is TRBV3-1 (or the pseudogene TRBV3-2); TRBD1 is a possible D gene (5 bases). Deletions cut 4 bases from V and 0 bases from J, with 10 bases between. This CDR3 contains 14 residues. Germline CDR1 and CDR2: LGHDT and YNNKEL (reference sequence). In nucleotides, the CDR3 is TGTGCCAGCAGCCTATCAGGGATCTCCTACGAGCAGTACTTC. Its translation is CASSLSGISYEQYF.

The chain combines TRBV14 with TRBJ2-1; tentative D call: TRBD2 (5 bases). This CDR3 has 15 residues. Germline values: CDR1 SGHDN, CDR2 FVKESK. V lost 4 bases, J lost 0 bases, and 10 bases lay in between. The CDR3 nucleotides are TGTGCCAGCAGCCCTAGACTAAACTCCTACAATGAGCAGTTCTTC. Protein: CASSPRLNSYNEQFF.

The J gene is TRBJ1-1, the V gene TRBV6-2 or TRBV6-3; D uncertain. V gave up 5 bases and J gave up 8 bases, with 15 bases separating them. The CDR3 is made up of 13 amino acids. Germline CDR1 is MNHEY and CDR2 is SVGEGT. The CDR3 DNA reads as TGTGCCAGCAGTCGGGAAGGAAACATAGAAGCTTTCTTT. It codes for CASSREGNIEAFF.

This clone has just a few counts. The V call is TRBV18, the J call TRBJ2-2; D is ambiguous. The CDR3 spans 14 residues. Trimming pared 6 bases from V and 2 bases from J, leaving 10 bases between. Germline CDR1 and CDR2: KGHSH and LQKENI. The DNA of the CDR3 is TGTGCCAGCTCTCCCAGTGGTAACACCGGGGAGCTGTTTTTT. Translated: CASSPSGNTGELFF.